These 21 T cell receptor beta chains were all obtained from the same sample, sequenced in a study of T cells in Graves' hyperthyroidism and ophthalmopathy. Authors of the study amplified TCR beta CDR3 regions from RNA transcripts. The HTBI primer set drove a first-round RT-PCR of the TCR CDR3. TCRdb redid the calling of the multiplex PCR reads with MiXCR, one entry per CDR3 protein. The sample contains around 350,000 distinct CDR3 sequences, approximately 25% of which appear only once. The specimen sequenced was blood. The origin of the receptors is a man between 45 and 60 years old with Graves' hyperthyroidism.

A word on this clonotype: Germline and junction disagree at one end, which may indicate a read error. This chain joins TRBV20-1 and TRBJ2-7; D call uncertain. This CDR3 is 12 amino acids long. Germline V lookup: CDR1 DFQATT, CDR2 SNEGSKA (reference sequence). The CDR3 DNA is TGCGGTGCTAATTACGCCCTAGGCGAGCAGTACTTC. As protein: CGANYALGEQYF.

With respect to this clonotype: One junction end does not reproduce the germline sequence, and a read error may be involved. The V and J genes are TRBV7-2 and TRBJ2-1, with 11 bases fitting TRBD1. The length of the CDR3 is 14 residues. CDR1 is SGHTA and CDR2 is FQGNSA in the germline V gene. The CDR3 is CASSRGQGAGEQFF. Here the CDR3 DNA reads TGCGCCAGCAGTCGAGGACAGGGGGCTGGGGAGCAGTTCTTC.

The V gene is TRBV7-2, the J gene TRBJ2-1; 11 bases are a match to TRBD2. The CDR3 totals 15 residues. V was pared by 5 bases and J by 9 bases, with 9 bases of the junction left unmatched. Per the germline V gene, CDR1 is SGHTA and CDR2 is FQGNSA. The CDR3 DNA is TGTGCCAGCAGCCTACTAGCGGGAGAGAGTCCTGAGCAGTTCTTC. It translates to CASSLLAGESPEQFF. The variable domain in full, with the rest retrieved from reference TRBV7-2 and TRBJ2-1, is GAGVSQSPSNKVTEKGKDVELRCDPISGHTALYWYRQSLGQGLEFLIYFQGNSAPDKSGLPSDRFSAERTGGSVSTLTIQRTQQEDSAVYLCASSLLAGESPEQFFGPGTRLTVL.

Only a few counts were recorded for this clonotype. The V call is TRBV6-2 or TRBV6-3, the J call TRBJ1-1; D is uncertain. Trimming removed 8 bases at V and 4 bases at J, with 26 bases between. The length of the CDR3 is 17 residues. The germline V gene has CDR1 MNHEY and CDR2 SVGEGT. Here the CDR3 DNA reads TGTGCCAGCCGCCGTGACCTCTTAACCCGGGGAACCACTGAAGCTTTCTTT. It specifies CASRRDLLTRGTTEAFF.

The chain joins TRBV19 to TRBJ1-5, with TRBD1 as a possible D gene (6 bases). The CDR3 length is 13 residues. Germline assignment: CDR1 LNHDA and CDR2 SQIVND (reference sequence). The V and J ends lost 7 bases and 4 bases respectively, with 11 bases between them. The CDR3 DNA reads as TGTGCCAGTACCCCCGGACAGAATCAGCCCCAGCATTTT. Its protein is CASTPGQNQPQHF.

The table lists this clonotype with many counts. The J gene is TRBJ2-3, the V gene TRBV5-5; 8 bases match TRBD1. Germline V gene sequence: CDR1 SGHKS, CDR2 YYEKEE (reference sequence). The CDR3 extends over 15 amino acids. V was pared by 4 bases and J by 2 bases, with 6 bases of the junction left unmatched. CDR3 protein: CASSGRGQVTDTQYF. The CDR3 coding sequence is TGTGCCAGCAGCGGCAGGGGGCAGGTCACAGATACGCAGTATTTT. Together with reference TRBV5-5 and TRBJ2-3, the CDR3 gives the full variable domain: DAGVTQSPTHLIKTRGQQVTLRCSPISGHKSVSWYQQVLGQGPQFIFQYYEKEERGRGNFPDRFSARQFPNYSSELNVNALLLGDSALYLCASSGRGQVTDTQYFGPGTRLTVL.

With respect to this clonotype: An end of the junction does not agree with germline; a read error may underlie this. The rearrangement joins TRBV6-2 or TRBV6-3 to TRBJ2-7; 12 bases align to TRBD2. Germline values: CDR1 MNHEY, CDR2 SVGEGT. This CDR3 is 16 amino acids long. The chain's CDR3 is CASSQDGTSGFYEQYF. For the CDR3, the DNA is TGCGCCAGCAGCCAAGATGGGACTAGCGGGTTCTACGAGCAGTACTTC.

The CDR3: CASSPSTGDIGYTF. CDR3 bases: TGTGCCAGCTCACCCAGCACAGGGGACATTGGCTACACCTTC. This chain connects TRBV18 to TRBJ1-2, with 7 bases identical to TRBD1. The CDR3 contains 14 residues. Trimming at V came to 3 bases and at J to 7 bases, leaving 8 bases not matched to a gene. Germline CDR1 and CDR2: KGHSH and LQKENI. The entire variable domain, with the rest obtained from reference TRBV18 and TRBJ1-2, is as follows: NAGVMQNPRHLVRRRGQEARLRCSPMKGHSHVYWYRQLPEEGLKFMVYLQKENIIDESGMPKERFSAEFPKEGPSILRIQQVVRGDSAAYFCASSPSTGDIGYTFGSGTRLTVV.

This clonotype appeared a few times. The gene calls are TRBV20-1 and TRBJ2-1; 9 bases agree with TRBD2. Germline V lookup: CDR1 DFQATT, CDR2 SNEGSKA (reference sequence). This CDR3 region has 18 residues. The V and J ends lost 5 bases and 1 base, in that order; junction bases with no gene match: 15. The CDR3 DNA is TGCAGTGCTTTAGGGGGACTAGCACCAAAGGTTTCCTACAATGAGCAGTTCTTC. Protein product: CSALGGLAPKVSYNEQFF.

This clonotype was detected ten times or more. This chain's CDR3 is CASSEAGSSNQPQHF. The CDR3 coding sequence is TGTGCCAGCAGTGAAGCGGGTAGTAGCAATCAGCCCCAGCATTTT. This rearrangement joins TRBV2 to TRBJ1-5; D is uncertain. The CDR3 sequence is 15 residues long. Per the germline V gene, CDR1 is SNHLY and CDR2 is FYNNEI. V lost 0 bases, J lost 0 bases, and 6 bases lay in between.

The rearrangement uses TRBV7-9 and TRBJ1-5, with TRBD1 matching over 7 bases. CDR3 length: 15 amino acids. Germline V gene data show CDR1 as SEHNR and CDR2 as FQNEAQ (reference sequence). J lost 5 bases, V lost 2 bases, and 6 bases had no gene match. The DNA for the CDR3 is TGTGCCAGCAGCTTAACGGGGACAGTTGATCAGCCCCAGCATTTT. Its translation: CASSLTGTVDQPQHF.

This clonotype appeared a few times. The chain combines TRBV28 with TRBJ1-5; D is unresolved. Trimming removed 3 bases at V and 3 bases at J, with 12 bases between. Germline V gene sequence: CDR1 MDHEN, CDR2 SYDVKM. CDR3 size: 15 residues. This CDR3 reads CASSFAHQPNQPQHF. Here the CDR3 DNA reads TGTGCCAGCAGTTTTGCACACCAGCCCAATCAGCCCCAGCATTTT.

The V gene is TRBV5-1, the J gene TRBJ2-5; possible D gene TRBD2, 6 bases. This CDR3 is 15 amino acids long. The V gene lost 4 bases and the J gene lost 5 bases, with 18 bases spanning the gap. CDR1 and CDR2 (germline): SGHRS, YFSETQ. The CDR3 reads CASSGGDAHGETQYF. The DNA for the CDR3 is TGCGCCAGCAGCGGCGGGGATGCCCACGGGGAGACCCAGTACTTC.

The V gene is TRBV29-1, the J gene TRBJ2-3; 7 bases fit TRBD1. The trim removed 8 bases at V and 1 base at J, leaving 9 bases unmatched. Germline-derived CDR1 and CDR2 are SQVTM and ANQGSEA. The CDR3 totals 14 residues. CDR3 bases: TGCAGCCTCGACGAGGGGGCTGGCACAGATACGCAGTATTTT. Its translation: CSLDEGAGTDTQYF.

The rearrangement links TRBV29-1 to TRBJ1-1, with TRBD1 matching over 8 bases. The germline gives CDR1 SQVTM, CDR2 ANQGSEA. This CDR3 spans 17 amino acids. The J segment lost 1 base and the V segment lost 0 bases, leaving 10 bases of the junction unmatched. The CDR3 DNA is TGCAGCGTTGAAGATCGGGGCAGGGGGCGACGGAACACTGAAGCTTTCTTT. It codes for CSVEDRGRGRRNTEAFF.

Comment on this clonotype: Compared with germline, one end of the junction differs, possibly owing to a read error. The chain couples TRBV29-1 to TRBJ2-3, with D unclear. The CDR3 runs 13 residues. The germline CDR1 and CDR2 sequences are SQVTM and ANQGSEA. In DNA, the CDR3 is TGCAGCGTTAAGAGTATCTTCACAGATGCGCAGTATTTT. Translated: CSVKSIFTDAQYF.

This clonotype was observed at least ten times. Written as DNA, the CDR3 is TGTGCCAGCAGCCAAGATGCTGGGACCCAGTACTTC. Protein: CASSQDAGTQYF. This rearrangement joins TRBV3-1 to TRBJ2-5; D is undetermined. Trimming shortened V by 0 bases and J by 7 bases, and 6 bases separated the two germline ends. CDR1 and CDR2 (germline): LGHDT, YNNKEL (reference sequence). The length of the CDR3 is 12 residues.

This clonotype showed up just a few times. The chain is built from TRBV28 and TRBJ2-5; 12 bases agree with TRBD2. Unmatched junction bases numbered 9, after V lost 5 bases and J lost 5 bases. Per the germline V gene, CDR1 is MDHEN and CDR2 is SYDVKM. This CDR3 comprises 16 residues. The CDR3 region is CASSTRTSGISETQYF. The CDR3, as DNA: TGTGCCAGCAGTACTAGGACTAGCGGGATAAGTGAGACCCAGTACTTC. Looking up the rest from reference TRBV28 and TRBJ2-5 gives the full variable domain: DVKVTQSSRYLVKRTGEKVFLECVQDMDHENMFWYRQDPGLGLRLIYFSYDVKMKEKGDIPEGYSVSREKKERFSLILESASTNQTSMYLCASSTRTSGISETQYFGPGTRLLVL.

In nucleotides, the CDR3 is TGCGCCAGCAGCTCCGGGACCGTCCAAGAGACCCAGTACTTC. Residues: CASSSGTVQETQYF. This chain connects TRBV5-1 to TRBJ2-5; tentatively, D is TRBD1 or TRBD2 (5 bases each). CDR3 size: 14 residues. V was trimmed by 3 bases and J by 1 base, leaving 10 bases between them. Germline CDR1 SGHRS, CDR2 YFSETQ.

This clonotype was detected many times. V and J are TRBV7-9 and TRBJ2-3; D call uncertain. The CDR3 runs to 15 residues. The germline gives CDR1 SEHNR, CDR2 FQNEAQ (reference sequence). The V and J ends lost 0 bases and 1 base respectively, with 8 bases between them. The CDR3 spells CASSLAVLGTDTQYF. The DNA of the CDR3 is TGTGCCAGCAGCTTAGCGGTTTTAGGCACAGATACGCAGTATTTT.

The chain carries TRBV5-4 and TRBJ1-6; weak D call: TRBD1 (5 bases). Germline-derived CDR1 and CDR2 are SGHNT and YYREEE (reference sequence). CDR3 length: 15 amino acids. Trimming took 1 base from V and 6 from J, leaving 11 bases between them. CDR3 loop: CASSLSGPTNSPLHF. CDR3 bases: TGTGCCAGCAGCTTGTCGGGACCGACTAATTCACCCCTCCACTTT.